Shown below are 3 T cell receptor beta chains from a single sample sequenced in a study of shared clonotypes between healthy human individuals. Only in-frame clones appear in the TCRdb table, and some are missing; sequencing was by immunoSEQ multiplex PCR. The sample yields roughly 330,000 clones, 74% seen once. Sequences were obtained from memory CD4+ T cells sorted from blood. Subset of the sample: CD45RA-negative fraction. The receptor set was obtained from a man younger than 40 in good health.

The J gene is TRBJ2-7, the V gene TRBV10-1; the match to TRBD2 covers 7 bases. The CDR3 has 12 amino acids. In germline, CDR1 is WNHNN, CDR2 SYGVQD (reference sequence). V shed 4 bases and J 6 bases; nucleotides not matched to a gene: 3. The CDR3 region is CASSAKRGEQYF. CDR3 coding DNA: TGCGCCAGCAGTGCTAAGCGGGGCGAGCAGTACTTC.

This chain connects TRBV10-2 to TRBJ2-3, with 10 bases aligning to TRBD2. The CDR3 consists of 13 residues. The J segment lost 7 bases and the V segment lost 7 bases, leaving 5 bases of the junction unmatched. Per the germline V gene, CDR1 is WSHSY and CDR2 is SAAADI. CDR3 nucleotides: TGCGCCAGCACAGCGGGAGGGCCGAATACGCAGTATTTT. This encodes CASTAGGPNTQYF.

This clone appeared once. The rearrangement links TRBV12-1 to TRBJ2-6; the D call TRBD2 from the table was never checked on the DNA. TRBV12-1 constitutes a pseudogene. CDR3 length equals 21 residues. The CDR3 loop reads CASTQTSGRPRWFSGANVLTF. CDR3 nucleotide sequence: TGTGCCAGCACCCAGACTAGCGGGAGGCCGAGGTGGTTCTCTGGGGCCAACGTCCTGACTTTC.